This T cell receptor beta chain was sequenced during a study of identical twins. Study findings and constraints: Researchers caution that invariant MAIT and iNKT cells could partly confound zero-insertion analyses. The models systematically underestimated how much out-of-frame TCR alpha was shared in monozygotic twins. For cord blood, abundant beta clonotypes had fewer insertions, unlike memory repertoires, which showed none.

From germline, CDR1 is SGDLS and CDR2 YYNGEE. There are 13 residues in the CDR3. Trimming removed 3 bases from V and 6 bases from J, with 11 bases in between. From the 5' RACE reads, TCRdb called clonotypes with MiXCR, one entry per CDR3 protein. Of roughly 500,000 distinct CDR3 sequences in the sample, approximately 22% were seen once. About this clonotype: What it binds is not known.

These data also featured in a second study, about T cells expressing NK-cell markers. That source reports: Each of roughly six donors carried dominant NKG2C+ clonotypes accounting for about 1.0-7.0% of CD8+ T cells.

The specimen sequenced was CD4+ T cells sorted from blood. The clonotype was recovered from a woman between 18 and 29 years old in good health. The chain carries TRBV9 and TRBJ2-3, with TRBD2 as a possible D gene (5 bases). As DNA, the CDR3 is TGTGCCAGCAGCGGGACGACGGGGGATACGCAGTATTTT. This gives the protein CASSGTTGDTQYF. The entire variable domain, with the rest obtained from reference TRBV9 and TRBJ2-3, is as follows: DSGVTQTPKHLITATGQRVTLRCSPRSGDLSVYWYQQSLDQGLQFLIQYYNGEERAKGNILERFSAQQFPDLHSELNLSSLELGDSALYFCASSGTTGDTQYFGPGTRLTVL.